This T cell receptor beta chain originates from a study of glioma-infiltrating T cells. In the study overall: Presurgical dexamethasone in glioma patients lasted six or fewer days.

Overall study results and limits: Above-expected tissue-blood divergence occurred in all gliomas, most in low-grade ones.

TCR alpha and beta CDR3 regions were amplified from RNA using iRepertoire nested multiplex PCR. Tissue mRNA or PBMC total RNA, roughly 100-400 ng, went into one-step reverse transcription and amplification. TCRdb reprocessed the multiplex PCR reads via MiXCR and lists one record per CDR3 protein. This table holds more than 350,000 distinct CDR3 sequences, approximately 42% found once. This clonotype appeared a few times. Its antigen remains unknown. Trimming removed 4 bases from V and 5 bases from J; junction bases left unmatched: 4. The CDR3 runs to 13 residues. Germline loops: CDR1 MDHEN, CDR2 SYDVKM.

This receptor was obtained from a human donor with low-grade glioma or glioblastoma, undergoing nonglioma brain surgery, or in good health (not recorded which). The sequencing input was glioma tissue, nonneoplastic brain tissue, or PBMCs (not recorded which). This rearrangement joins TRBV28 to TRBJ2-7; 8 nucleotides line up with TRBD2. CDR3 residues: CASSSAGGHEQYF. The CDR3 nucleotides are TGTGCCAGCAGTTCGGCGGGGGGCCACGAGCAGTACTTC. Complete variable domain (other parts from reference TRBV28 and TRBJ2-7): DVKVTQSSRYLVKRTGEKVFLECVQDMDHENMFWYRQDPGLGLRLIYFSYDVKMKEKGDIPEGYSVSREKKERFSLILESASTNQTSMYLCASSSAGGHEQYFGPGTRLTVT.